This TCR beta chain is from a study of early T cells in non-severe SARS-CoV-2 infection. This clonotype occurred a few times. Unique molecular identifiers were added to individual cDNA molecules. From the 5' RACE reads, TCRdb called clonotypes with MiXCR, one entry per CDR3 protein. The data hold more than 20,000 distinct CDR3 sequences, with less than 5% observed a single time. The junction had 11 bases not matched to a gene; V was cut back by 8 bases and J by 3 bases. This CDR3 has 15 residues. The chain combines TRBV12-3 or TRBV12-4 with TRBJ2-3; TRBD2 agrees at 7 bases. The sequencing sample was made of whole blood. The TCR comes from an adult who was a healthcare worker with PCR-confirmed SARS-CoV-2 infection or an uninfected control (not recorded which). The CDR3 DNA reads TGTGCCAGCGCTCTCGGGGGGAGCAAGACAGATACGCAGTATTTT. Translation: CASALGGSKTDTQYF.